The 16 T cell receptor beta chains in this list originate from one sample, sequenced in a study of PD-1 blockade in classical Hodgkin lymphoma (dated by TCRdb to about 2020). Receptors were amplified or captured by the immunoSEQ multiplex PCR assay. In TCRdb, the immuneACCESS table is reduced to in-frame sequences with V and J assigned. These tables do not hold every clone; where another copy was compared, an unresolved V gene accounts for under half, and the others remain unexplained. This sample gives tens of thousands of clones in total; 90% of them show up just once. Under 3% of the sample belongs to the ten largest clones. In light of the paper, this sample's time point label describes: cycle 4 day 1 (C4D1), after 6 weeks of nivolumab. Every trial patient had relapsed after autologous stem cell transplantation, and cohorts A, B and C differed in prior brentuximab vedotin exposure. The sample here was peripheral blood mononuclear cells (PBMCs), taken before the fourth cycle of nivolumab. The receptors originated from a human donor with classical Hodgkin lymphoma.

The chain has TRBV5-6 and TRBJ1-1; 8 bases align to TRBD1. Germline trimming cut 1 base from V and 11 bases from J; bases unmatched to any gene: 13. The CDR3 contains 15 residues. In germline, CDR1 is SGHDT, CDR2 YYEEEE. CDR3 amino acids: CASSLLDRAVGDAFF. CDR3 nucleotide sequence: TGTGCCAGCAGCTTGTTGGACAGGGCCGTCGGGGATGCTTTCTTT. Looking up the rest from reference TRBV5-6 and TRBJ1-1 gives the full variable domain: DAGVTQSPTHLIKTRGQQVTLRCSPKSGHDTVSWYQQALGQGPQFIFQYYEEEERQRGNFPDRFSGHQFPNYSSELNVNALLLGDSALYLCASSLLDRAVGDAFFGQGTRLTVV.

CDR3: CASTRFLPGSPNEKLFF. The CDR3 nucleotides read TGTGCCAGCACCAGATTCCTTCCGGGATCCCCTAATGAAAAACTGTTTTTT. The J gene is TRBJ1-4, the V gene TRBV27; no reliable D call. The CDR3 consists of 17 residues. Germline V lookup: CDR1 MNHEY, CDR2 SMNVEV (reference sequence). Between the trimmed V and J ends, which lost 7 bases and 3 bases, there was a span of 21 bases.

The chain carries TRBV5-1 and TRBJ1-5; TRBD1 aligns across 7 bases. J lost 2 bases, V lost 0 bases, and 8 bases had no gene match. The CDR3 runs to 17 residues. Germline V gene lookup returns CDR1 SGHRS and CDR2 YFSETQ. The DNA for the CDR3 is TGCGCCAGCAGCTTGGAAGGGGGCCTAAGAGGCAATCAGCCCCAGCATTTT. It specifies CASSLEGGLRGNQPQHF.

V and J are TRBV19 and TRBJ1-6; D is ambiguous. Germline lookup yields CDR1 LNHDA and CDR2 SQIVND (reference sequence). The CDR3 length is 12 residues. Trimming stripped 3 bases from V and 7 bases from J, with 4 bases between. CDR3 DNA sequence: TGTGCCAGTAGTATGAGCAATTCACCCCTCCACTTT. Protein product: CASSMSNSPLHF.

The rearrangement joins TRBV6-5 to TRBJ2-5; possibly TRBD2 for D (5 bases). This CDR3 comprises 14 residues. V shed 4 bases and J shed 4 bases, with 13 bases lying between them. Germline-derived CDR1 and CDR2 are MNHEY and SVGAGI. The CDR3 loop reads CASSSWTAGETQYF. The CDR3 coding sequence is TGTGCCAGCAGTTCATGGACTGCTGGAGAGACCCAGTACTTC.

This chain connects TRBV5-4 to TRBJ2-7; the match to TRBD1 covers 9 bases. Trimming at V came to 0 bases and at J to 3 bases, leaving 4 bases not matched to a gene. Germline lookup yields CDR1 SGHNT and CDR2 YYREEE (reference sequence). The CDR3 covers 15 residues. CDR3 in DNA: TGTGCCAGCAGCTTGGGACAGGGGGTCGGCTACGAGCAGTACTTC. It codes for CASSLGQGVGYEQYF.

The chain combines TRBV25-1 with TRBJ1-2; no clear D. V was shortened by 2 bases and J by 4 bases, with 14 bases between the two germline ends. The germline CDR1 and CDR2 sequences are MGHDK and SYGVNS. This CDR3 spans 15 amino acids. The CDR3 loop is CASSEAPGRGYGYTF. Written as DNA, the CDR3 is TGTGCCAGCAGTGAAGCCCCTGGCCGTGGCTATGGCTACACCTTC.

This chain uses TRBV4-1 with TRBJ1-1; no clear D gene. There are 16 residues in the CDR3. V lost 0 bases and J lost 0, with 11 bases in between. The germline CDR1 and CDR2 sequences are MGHRA and YSYEKL. The CDR3 sequence is CASSQDSGGLNTEAFF. The CDR3 bases are TGCGCCAGCAGCCAAGATTCTGGAGGGTTGAACACTGAAGCTTTCTTT.

The chain employs TRBV9 and TRBJ2-1; 7 bases are shared with TRBD1. The V gene's germline CDR1 is SGDLS and CDR2 YYNGEE. The trim removed 4 bases at V and 3 bases at J, leaving 10 bases unmatched. CDR3 length: 16 residues. The DNA of the CDR3 is TGTGCCAGCAGCCCACAGGGGCAGCGGCACTACAATGAGCAGTTCTTC. Protein sequence: CASSPQGQRHYNEQFF.

This clone was recorded only once. The chain couples TRBV6-1 to TRBJ1-2; the D gene is possibly TRBD1 (6 bases). Trimming removed 1 base at V and 6 bases at J, with 18 bases between. Germline V gene lookup returns CDR1 MNHNS and CDR2 SASEGT. This CDR3 contains 16 residues. As DNA, the CDR3 is TGTGCCAGCAGTGAAGGACGAGGCAGTCGACAGGATGGCTACACCTTC. It yields the protein CASSEGRGSRQDGYTF.

The genes are TRBV5-5 and TRBJ1-2, with 7 bases identical to TRBD1. CDR3 length equals 13 residues. Per the germline V gene, CDR1 is SGHKS and CDR2 is YYEKEE (reference sequence). After removal of 4 bases from V and 0 bases from J, the junction contained 0 bases not matched to a gene. CDR3 DNA: TGTGCCAGCAGCAGGGGGCCTAACTATGGCTACACCTTC. Encoded protein: CASSRGPNYGYTF.

The chain links TRBV11-2 to TRBJ1-2; D ambiguous. The CDR3 is 13 residues long. Per the germline V gene, CDR1 is SGHAT and CDR2 is FQNNGV. V was cut by 5 bases and J by 4 bases, with 11 bases left in between. The CDR3 loop reads CASSQATGYGYTF. The CDR3, as DNA: TGTGCCAGCAGCCAGGCCACCGGCTATGGCTACACCTTC.

The J gene is TRBJ1-2, the V gene TRBV7-9; D call uncertain. Per germline, CDR1 SEHNR and CDR2 FQNEAQ (reference sequence). Trimming removed 1 base from V and 5 bases from J, with 11 bases in between. The CDR3 loop spans 14 amino acids. CDR3 region: CASSLDSRLYGYTF. The CDR3 coding sequence is TGTGCCAGCAGCTTAGATTCCAGGTTATATGGCTACACCTTC.

The genes are TRBV6-6 and TRBJ2-3; 8 nucleotides agree with TRBD2. The V segment lost 7 bases and the J segment 6 bases; nucleotides outside the gene matches: 6. The CDR3 contains 13 residues. Germline V gene lookup returns CDR1 MNHNY and CDR2 SVGAGI (reference sequence). This CDR3 reads CASKAGAEDTQYF. CDR3 DNA: TGTGCCAGCAAAGCGGGGGCAGAGGATACGCAGTATTTT.

The chain is built from TRBV18 and TRBJ1-5; 7 nucleotides line up with TRBD1. The ends lost 0 bases at V and 5 bases at J; junction bases unmatched: 7. Germline CDR1 reads KGHSH; CDR2 reads LQKENI. The CDR3 contains 16 residues. CDR3 in DNA: TGTGCCAGCTCACCACCCCTCGGGCAGGGGGATCAGCCCCAGCATTTT. Its translation is CASSPPLGQGDQPQHF.

The DNA of the CDR3 is TGTGCCAGCAGCTTTCTGCTAGCGGGGGTCTCCTACAATGAGCAGTTCTTC. This translates into CASSFLLAGVSYNEQFF. The genes are TRBV5-6 and TRBJ2-1; the match to TRBD2 covers 10 bases. The ends lost 2 bases at V and 0 bases at J; junction bases unmatched: 5. The CDR3 contains 17 residues. Germline CDR1 SGHDT, CDR2 YYEEEE.